In this sample, the clone carrying this TCR beta chain turned up a few times. These data belong to a study of blood T cell repertoires in COVID-19. The study drew participants aged about 18 to 89 years from about two dozen US areas. Each participant's cohort was designated according to participant-reported clinical history. Each exposed participant met a COVID-19 case in the 2 weeks preceding study entry. V was trimmed by 8 bases and J by 7 bases, leaving 14 bases between them. This CDR3 spans 12 amino acids. The V gene's germline CDR1 is MNHEY and CDR2 SMNVEV (reference sequence). The assay was immunoSEQ multiplex PCR, and TCRdb's table has in-frame clones only and misses some. The table has a few hundred thousand clones, roughly nine tenths seen once.

This chain joins TRBV27 and TRBJ1-2; D perhaps matches TRBD1 (6 bases). The sequenced sample was PBMCs or T cells enriched from blood (not recorded which). The sequence was collected from a woman in her thirties or forties who had been exposed to COVID-19. CDR3 residues: CASGARQAGYTF. In DNA form, the CDR3 reads TGTGCCAGCGGTGCCCGACAGGCTGGCTACACCTTC.